Presented here are 18 T cell receptor beta chains from one specimen sequenced in a study of T cells in Graves' hyperthyroidism and ophthalmopathy. The investigators amplified TCR beta CDR3 regions from RNA transcripts. The primer set for the first-round RT-PCR of the TCR CDR3 was HTBI. TCRdb passed the multiplex PCR reads through MiXCR, listing each CDR3 protein once. The repertoire consists of approximately 590,000 distinct CDR3 sequences, with 15% to 18% occurring once and the leading ten covering 7.3%. The sequencing sample was made of blood. These receptors were collected from a woman in her twenties or thirties with Graves' hyperthyroidism.

The chain links TRBV15 to TRBJ2-7; D is perhaps TRBD1 (5 bases). This CDR3 contains 14 residues. In germline, CDR1 is LNHNV, CDR2 YYDKDF (reference sequence). The V and J ends lost 4 bases and 2 bases respectively, with 12 bases between them. CDR3 nucleotide sequence: TGTGCCACCAGCATAGACAGTTTTACCTACGAGCAGTACTTC. Its translation: CATSIDSFTYEQYF.

In its sample, this clonotype was seen many times. The genes are TRBV7-2 and TRBJ2-3, with TRBD2 matching 9 bases. Germline V gives CDR1 SGHTA, CDR2 FQGNSA. With V trimmed by 1 base and J by 6 bases, 5 bases remained unmatched. The CDR3 has 15 residues. The CDR3: CASSLVAGVGDTQYF. The CDR3 DNA reads TGTGCCAGCAGCTTAGTAGCGGGAGTAGGTGATACGCAGTATTTT.

This clonotype was detected ten times or more. The genes are TRBV29-1 and TRBJ2-1, with 11 positions matching TRBD2. The CDR3 is made up of 18 amino acids. J was trimmed by 3 bases and V by 4 bases; bases with no gene match: 14. Germline values: CDR1 SQVTM, CDR2 ANQGSEA. The CDR3 bases are TGCAGCGTTGCCCCACCGGGACTAGCGGCAGATGTCTACAATGAGCAGTTCTTC. Protein product: CSVAPPGLAADVYNEQFF.

This clonotype occurred many times. The V call is TRBV7-6, the J call TRBJ1-2, with TRBD1 matching over 7 bases. The CDR3 extends over 17 amino acids. With V trimmed by 3 bases and J by 2 bases, 12 bases remained unmatched. The germline gives CDR1 SGHVS, CDR2 FNYEAQ. The CDR3 spells CASSFQPSGTVNYGYTF. CDR3 nucleotides: TGTGCCAGCAGCTTCCAACCGTCCGGGACAGTCAACTATGGCTACACCTTC.

This clonotype was detected many times. The chain links TRBV27 to TRBJ2-3; D may be TRBD2 (6 bases). This CDR3 has 13 residues. V gave up 6 bases and J gave up 3 bases, with 10 bases separating them. CDR1 and CDR2 from the germline V gene are MNHEY and SMNVEV (reference sequence). CDR3 sequence: CASSGRATDTQYF. The CDR3 nucleotides are TGTGCCAGCAGCGGGAGAGCAACAGATACGCAGTATTTT.

V is TRBV15 and J is TRBJ1-2, with D perhaps matching TRBD1 (6 bases). Trimming took off 0 bases at V and 4 bases at J, with 15 bases between the two ends. Germline CDR1 LNHNV, CDR2 YYDKDF (reference sequence). CDR3 length: 16 amino acids. This CDR3 is CATSRDLLAGVYGYTF. The DNA for the CDR3 is TGTGCCACCAGCAGAGATCTGTTAGCAGGGGTCTATGGCTACACCTTC.

In its sample, this clonotype was seen a few times. This rearrangement joins TRBV29-1 to TRBJ1-2, with D possibly matching TRBD1 (5 bases). Trimming took off 3 bases at V and 3 bases at J, with 14 bases between the two ends. Germline assignment: CDR1 SQVTM and CDR2 ANQGSEA. The CDR3 consists of 14 residues. Here the CDR3 reads CSVDFAGVDYGYTF. In DNA, the CDR3 is TGCAGCGTTGACTTCGCGGGGGTTGACTATGGCTACACCTTC.

In this sample, this clonotype turned up many times. This chain uses TRBV5-5 with TRBJ1-1; 7 bases line up with TRBD1. The CDR3 contains 14 residues. V trimming: 4 bases; J trimming: 1 base; junction bases outside the gene matches: 4. Looked up from germline, CDR1 is SGHKS and CDR2 is YYEKEE (reference sequence). DNA for the CDR3: TGTGCCAGCAGCCATCGGACAGGGAACACTGAAGCTTTCTTT. As protein: CASSHRTGNTEAFF.

The chain couples TRBV20-1 to TRBJ2-2; 14 nucleotides match TRBD2. Germline lookup yields CDR1 DFQATT and CDR2 SNEGSKA (reference sequence). V lost 5 bases, J lost 0 bases, and 2 bases stayed unmatched. The length of the CDR3 is 16 residues. The DNA for the CDR3 is TGCAGTGCTCCGGGACTAGCGGGAGCGAACACCGGGGAGCTGTTTTTT. It translates to CSAPGLAGANTGELFF.

This clonotype was recorded many times. The chain links TRBV29-1 to TRBJ2-1; the D is unclear. V dropped 5 bases and J dropped 4 bases, with 9 bases sitting between them. Germline loops: CDR1 SQVTM, CDR2 ANQGSEA. The CDR3 extends over 12 amino acids. CDR3 protein: CSVTTTYNEQFF. Written as DNA, the CDR3 is TGCAGCGTTACCACTACGTACAATGAGCAGTTCTTC.

At least ten counts were recorded for this clonotype. The chain combines TRBV7-6 with TRBJ2-3; 8 nucleotides match TRBD2. Losses at the gene ends were 0 bases for V and 3 bases for J; bases not matched to a gene: 5. This CDR3 is built from 16 residues. Germline V gene sequence: CDR1 SGHVS, CDR2 FNYEAQ. The DNA of the CDR3 is TGTGCCAGCAGCTTAGCCAGCGGGAGAAGGACAGATACGCAGTATTTT. Encoded protein: CASSLASGRRTDTQYF. Complete variable domain (other parts from reference TRBV7-6 and TRBJ2-3): GAGVSQSPRYKVTKRGQDVALRCDPISGHVSLYWYRQALGQGPEFLTYFNYEAQQDKSGLPNDRFSAERPEGSISTLTIQRTEQRDSAMYRCASSLASGRRTDTQYFGPGTRLTVL.

The V and J genes are TRBV3-1 and TRBJ1-4; unclear D gene. This CDR3 has 14 residues. Germline V gene data show CDR1 as LGHDT and CDR2 as YNNKEL (reference sequence). Deletions cut 1 base from V and 8 bases from J, with 11 bases between. Here the CDR3 reads CASSQGLLREKLFF. The DNA for the CDR3 is TGTGCCAGCAGCCAAGGGCTTTTGAGGGAAAAACTGTTTTTT.

The gene calls are TRBV4-3 and TRBJ2-3; no firm D call. Germline CDR1 and CDR2: LGHNA and YSLEER. The CDR3 covers 14 residues. Trimming pared 1 base from V and 4 bases from J, leaving 9 bases between. CDR3 loop: CASSQGVGSDTQYF. The CDR3, as DNA: TGCGCCAGCAGCCAAGGGGTAGGGTCAGATACGCAGTATTTT.

The chain links TRBV20-1 to TRBJ2-7; tentatively, D is TRBD1 or TRBD2 (5 bases each). Germline V CDR1 and CDR2: DFQATT, SNEGSKA (reference sequence). CDR3 length: 15 amino acids. The germline V and J ends were trimmed by 6 bases and 0 bases, with 18 bases remaining between them. The CDR3 DNA follows: TGCAGTGCCCAAGGCATGGGGACGGACTCCTACGAGCAGTACTTC. Encoded protein: CSAQGMGTDSYEQYF.

This clonotype was counted a few times. This chain uses TRBV5-5 with TRBJ2-2, with TRBD2 matching over 8 bases. The CDR3 totals 15 residues. J gave up 6 bases and V 0 bases, and 4 bases lay outside the gene matches. Germline CDR1 reads SGHKS; CDR2 reads YYEKEE (reference sequence). Written as DNA, the CDR3 is TGTGCCAGCAGCTTGGCGGGAGGGCGCGCCGGGGAGCTGTTTTTT. Protein sequence: CASSLAGGRAGELFF.

Ten or more counts support this clonotype. This sequence joins TRBV11-2 and TRBJ2-3, with 8 nucleotides matching TRBD2. CDR3 length: 17 amino acids. The trim removed 1 base at V and 2 bases at J, leaving 8 bases unmatched. Per the germline V gene, CDR1 is SGHAT and CDR2 is FQNNGV. The chain's CDR3 is CASSLVPGGGVTDTQYF. The CDR3 nucleotides are TGTGCCAGCAGCTTAGTCCCGGGAGGGGGAGTCACAGATACGCAGTATTTT.

A few counts support this clonotype. The V gene is TRBV6-4, the J gene TRBJ2-3; D is unresolved. The V end lost 2 bases, the J end lost 2 bases, and 8 bases lay between the germline ends. This CDR3 has 14 amino acids. Germline V gene lookup returns CDR1 MRHNA and CDR2 SNTAGT. CDR3 in amino acids: CASSDGGPTDTQYF. In nucleotides, the CDR3 is TGTGCCAGCAGTGACGGTGGGCCCACAGATACGCAGTATTTT.

In this sample, this clonotype turned up many times. This chain connects TRBV28 to TRBJ2-7, with 8 bases fitting TRBD2. CDR1 MDHEN and CDR2 SYDVKM come from the germline V gene. There are 21 residues in the CDR3. V lost 1 base, J lost 2 bases, and 22 bases stayed unmatched. CDR3 region: CASSLYYWGERLAGTPYEQYF. CDR3 DNA: TGTGCCAGCAGTTTATATTATTGGGGCGAGCGGCTAGCGGGCACACCCTACGAGCAGTACTTC. The complete variable domain, with remaining parts taken from reference TRBV28 and TRBJ2-7, reads DVKVTQSSRYLVKRTGEKVFLECVQDMDHENMFWYRQDPGLGLRLIYFSYDVKMKEKGDIPEGYSVSREKKERFSLILESASTNQTSMYLCASSLYYWGERLAGTPYEQYFGPGTRLTVT.